Below, one T cell receptor (beta chain) is given with its context. The authors' processing: Scientists estimated how many nucleated cells there were by amplifying reference gene primers. The table came from immunoSEQ multiplex PCR; TCRdb's copy has only in-frame clones and leaves some out. V and J calls and clone size follow that table, whereas D and trimming were derived from the DNA. The repertoire includes about 49,000 clones, roughly four fifths of them detected once, and approximately 3% sits in the top ten. This record belongs to a study of blood T cell repertoires in COVID-19. Study as a whole: Acute and convalescent COVID-19 specimens originated in the United States, Italy and Spain. Nucleic acid was either cDNA or gDNA, and it came from T cells, B-cell-depleted T cells, or PBMCs.

The CDR3 runs 15 residues. From germline, CDR1 is SGHVS and CDR2 FQNEAQ. With 1 base clipped from V and 10 bases from J, the junction kept 9 bases outside the gene matches. This sequence was found in a woman aged 55-70 years with acute or convalescent COVID-19. Sequencing was carried out using peripheral blood. The V and J genes are TRBV7-8 and TRBJ1-4; 7 nucleotides agree with TRBD1. The CDR3: CASSLGHRGFGKLFF. The CDR3 DNA sequence: TGTGCCAGCAGCTTAGGCCACAGGGGTTTTGGAAAACTGTTTTTT.